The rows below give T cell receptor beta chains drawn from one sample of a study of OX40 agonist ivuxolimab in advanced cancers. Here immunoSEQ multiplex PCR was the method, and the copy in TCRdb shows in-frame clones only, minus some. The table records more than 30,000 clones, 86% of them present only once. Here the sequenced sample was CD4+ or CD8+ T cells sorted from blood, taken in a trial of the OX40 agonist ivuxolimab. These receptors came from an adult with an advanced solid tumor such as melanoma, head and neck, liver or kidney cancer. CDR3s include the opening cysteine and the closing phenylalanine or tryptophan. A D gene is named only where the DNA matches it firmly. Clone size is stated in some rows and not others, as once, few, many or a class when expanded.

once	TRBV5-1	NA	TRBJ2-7	TGCGCCAGCAGCTTGGGCCAGGGAGCCTACGAGCAGTACTTC	CASSLGQGAYEQYF
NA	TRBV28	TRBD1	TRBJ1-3	TGTGCCAGCAGATTCCCGGGACAGGGGGCTGGAAACACCATATATTTT	CASRFPGQGAGNTIYF
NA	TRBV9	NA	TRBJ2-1	TGTGCCAGCAGCATGGTCAACTACAATGAGCAGTTCTTC	CASSMVNYNEQFF
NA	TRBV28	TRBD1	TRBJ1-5	TGTGCCAGCAGTTTGGTCCTTGGGACAGGGAGGTTTGGAAATCAGCCCCAGCATTTT	CASSLVLGTGRFGNQPQHF
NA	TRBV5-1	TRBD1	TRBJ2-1	TGCGCCAGCAGTGCCGGGACAGTTCGTAATGAGCAGTTCTTC	CASSAGTVRNEQFF
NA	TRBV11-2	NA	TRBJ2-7	TGTGCCAGCAGCTTAGGGCCTAAATACGAGCAGTACTTC	CASSLGPKYEQYF
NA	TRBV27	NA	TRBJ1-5	TGTGCCAGCAGTTCGACAGGCTACAATCAGCCCCAGCATTTT	CASSSTGYNQPQHF
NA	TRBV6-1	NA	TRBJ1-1	TGTGCCAGCAGTGGACAAGGGGGAAACACTGAAGCTTTCTTT	CASSGQGGNTEAFF
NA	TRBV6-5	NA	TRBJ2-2	TGTGCCAGCAGTTACTCATCAGCCGGGGAGCTGTTTTTT	CASSYSSAGELFF
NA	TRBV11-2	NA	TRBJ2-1	TGTGCCAGCAGCTCCGTGGGTGAGCAGTTCTTC	CASSSVGEQFF
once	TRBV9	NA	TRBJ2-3	TGTGCCAGCAGCGCCAACACAGATACGCAGTATTTT	CASSANTDTQYF
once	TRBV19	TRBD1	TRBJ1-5	TGTGCCAGTAGTATCGGACAGGGCGCTCAGCCCCAGCATTTT	CASSIGQGAQPQHF
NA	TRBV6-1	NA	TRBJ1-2	TGTGCCAGCATCACAGCCTCCTATGGCTACACCTTC	CASITASYGYTF
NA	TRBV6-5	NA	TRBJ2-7	TGTGCCAGCAGTTACTCGATGGGGGGAGCCAACGAGCAGTACTTC	CASSYSMGGANEQYF
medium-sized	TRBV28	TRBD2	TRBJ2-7	TGTGCCAGCAGTTTGGTGGGGGGGATGGACGAGCAGTACTTC	CASSLVGGMDEQYF
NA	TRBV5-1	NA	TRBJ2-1	TGCGCCAGCAGCTTGGCGGGGGACAATGAGCAGTTCTTC	CASSLAGDNEQFF
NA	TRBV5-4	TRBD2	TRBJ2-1	TGTGCCAGCAGCTCCACTAGCGGCGAGCAGTTCTTC	CASSSTSGEQFF
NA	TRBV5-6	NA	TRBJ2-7	TGTGCCAGCAGCCCTTTCTCGGGGAAGTCCTACGAGCAGTACTTC	CASSPFSGKSYEQYF
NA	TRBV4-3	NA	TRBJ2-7	TGCGCCAGCAGCCAAGGGAGTCGGGTGAGCTCCTACGAGCAGTACTTC	CASSQGSRVSSYEQYF
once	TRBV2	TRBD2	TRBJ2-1	TGTGCCATCACCGCGGTAGCGGGGGACCGGAATGAGCAGTTCTTC	CAITAVAGDRNEQFF
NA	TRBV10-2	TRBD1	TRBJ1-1	TGCGCCAGCGTCGGGACAGGAAGGATTCACACTGAAGCTTTCTTT	CASVGTGRIHTEAFF
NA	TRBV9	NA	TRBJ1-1	TGTGCCAGCAGCCCCTATGGCGGGGTCATGAACACTGAAGCTTTCTTT	CASSPYGGVMNTEAFF
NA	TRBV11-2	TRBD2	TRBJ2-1	TGTGCCAGCAGGTTAGGAGGGCGGGAGGCGCAGTTCTTC	CASRLGGREAQFF
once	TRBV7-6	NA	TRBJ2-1	TGTGCCAGCAGCTTTACCCCTACTGAGCAGTTCTTC	CASSFTPTEQFF
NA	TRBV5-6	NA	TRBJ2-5	TGTGCCAGCAGCTTGGGAATAGGAGAGACCCAGTACTTC	CASSLGIGETQYF
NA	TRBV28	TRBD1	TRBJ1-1	TGTGCCAGCAACTCAGACGGGCAGGGGGCGGGGAACACTGAAGCTTTCTTT	CASNSDGQGAGNTEAFF
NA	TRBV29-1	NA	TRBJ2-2	TGCAGCGTCACTAGTGCGACCGGGGAGCTGTTTTTT	CSVTSATGELFF
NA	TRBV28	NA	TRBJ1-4	TGTGCCAGCAGTTTAGGGCGAGGTATCCCGACAGGTGCCGATGAAAAACTGTTTTTT	CASSLGRGIPTGADEKLFF
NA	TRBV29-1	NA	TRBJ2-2	TGCAGCGTCCTCCCGGGGTTAGGTCGGGGGGAGCTGTTTTTT	CSVLPGLGRGELFF
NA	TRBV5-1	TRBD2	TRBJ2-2	TGCGCCAGCAGCCCCGGGATCGTTACTAGCGGAGGGACTTACACCGGGGAGCTGTTTTTT	CASSPGIVTSGGTYTGELFF
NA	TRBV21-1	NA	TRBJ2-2	TGTGCCAGCAGCAAAAGCTTCGTCAGGGAGGAACCCGGGGAGCTGTTTTTT	CASSKSFVREEPGELFF
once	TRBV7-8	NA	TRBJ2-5	TGTGCCAGCAGCTTAGCGGGCGGGGCGCAGTACTTC	CASSLAGGAQYF
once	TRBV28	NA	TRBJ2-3	TGTGCCAGCACCCAGGACCTCTCCGGCACAGATACGCAGTATTTT	CASTQDLSGTDTQYF
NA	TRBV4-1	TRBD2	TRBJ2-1	TGCGCCAGCAGCCCAGTTGGGGGGGGTCGTAATGAGCAGTTCTTC	CASSPVGGGRNEQFF
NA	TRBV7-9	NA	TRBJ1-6	TGTGCCAGCAGCCCGGACGGGAGATCCCTCCACTTT	CASSPDGRSLHF
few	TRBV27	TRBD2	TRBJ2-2	TGTGCCAGCAGTCCCCGGACTAGCGGCAGCACCGGGGAGCTGTTTTTT	CASSPRTSGSTGELFF
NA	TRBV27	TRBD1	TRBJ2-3	TGTGCCAGCAGTGGGGACAGGGAATCTTGGACAGATACGCAGTATTTT	CASSGDRESWTDTQYF
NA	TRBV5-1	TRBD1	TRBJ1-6	TGCGCCAGCAGCGGGGCAGGGGGAGGTAATTCACCCCTCCACTTT	CASSGAGGGNSPLHF
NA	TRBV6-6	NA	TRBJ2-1	TGTGCCAGCAGTTACAGAGAAGGCAATGAGCAGTTCTTC	CASSYREGNEQFF
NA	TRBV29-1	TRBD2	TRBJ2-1	TGCAGCGTTCCAAAGGGGACGGGAGGGCCGAGAAATGAGCAGTTCTTC	CSVPKGTGGPRNEQFF
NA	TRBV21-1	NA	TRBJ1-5	TGTGCCAGCAGCAAATGGTCAGGGAGAGACGATCAGCCCCAGCATTTT	CASSKWSGRDDQPQHF
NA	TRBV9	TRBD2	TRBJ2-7	TGTGCCAGCAGCGTAGGTAGACTAGCGGGAGGAACCTACGAGCAGTACTTC	CASSVGRLAGGTYEQYF
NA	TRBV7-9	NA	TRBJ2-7	TGTGCCAGCAGCTTAGACGCAGGAAATTACGAGCAGTACTTC	CASSLDAGNYEQYF
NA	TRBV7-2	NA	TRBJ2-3	TGTGCCAGCAGCTGGATCTCTACTACGAGCACAGATACGCAGTATTTT	CASSWISTTSTDTQYF
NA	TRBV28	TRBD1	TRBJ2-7	TGTGCCAGCAGATGGACAGGGGGCAACTCCTACGAGCAGTACTTC	CASRWTGGNSYEQYF
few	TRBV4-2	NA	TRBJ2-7	TGTGCCAGCAGCCAAGGGGGACAATCCTACGAGCAGTACTTC	CASSQGGQSYEQYF
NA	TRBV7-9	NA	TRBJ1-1	TGTGCCAGCAGTTCCGTGGAGGGGAACACTGAAGCTTTCTTT	CASSSVEGNTEAFF
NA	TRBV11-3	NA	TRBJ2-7	TGTGCCAGCAGCTCCTACACGTCCTACGAGCAGTACTTC	CASSSYTSYEQYF
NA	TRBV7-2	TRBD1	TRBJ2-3	TGTGCCAGCAGCACTCCAGGGGGCTTCGCAGATACGCAGTATTTT	CASSTPGGFADTQYF
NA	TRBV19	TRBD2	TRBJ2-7	TGTGCCAGTAGTATGGGACTAGCGGGAGCCTACGAGCAGTACTTC	CASSMGLAGAYEQYF
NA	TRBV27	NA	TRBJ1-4	TGTGCCAGCAGTTCCGGACAGAATGAAAAACTGTTTTTT	CASSSGQNEKLFF
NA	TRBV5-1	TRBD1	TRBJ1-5	TGCGCCAGCAGCTTGGCCGAACGTGGACAGGGAGGTTGGGGCAATCAGCCCCAGCATTTT	CASSLAERGQGGWGNQPQHF
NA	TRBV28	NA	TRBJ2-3	TGTGCCAGCAGTTCCCGGGGAGGGGGGACAGATACGCAGTATTTT	CASSSRGGGTDTQYF
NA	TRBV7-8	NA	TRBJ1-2	TGTGCCAGCAGCTCAGGGTTCGGAGACAAGCCCTATGGCTACACCTTC	CASSSGFGDKPYGYTF